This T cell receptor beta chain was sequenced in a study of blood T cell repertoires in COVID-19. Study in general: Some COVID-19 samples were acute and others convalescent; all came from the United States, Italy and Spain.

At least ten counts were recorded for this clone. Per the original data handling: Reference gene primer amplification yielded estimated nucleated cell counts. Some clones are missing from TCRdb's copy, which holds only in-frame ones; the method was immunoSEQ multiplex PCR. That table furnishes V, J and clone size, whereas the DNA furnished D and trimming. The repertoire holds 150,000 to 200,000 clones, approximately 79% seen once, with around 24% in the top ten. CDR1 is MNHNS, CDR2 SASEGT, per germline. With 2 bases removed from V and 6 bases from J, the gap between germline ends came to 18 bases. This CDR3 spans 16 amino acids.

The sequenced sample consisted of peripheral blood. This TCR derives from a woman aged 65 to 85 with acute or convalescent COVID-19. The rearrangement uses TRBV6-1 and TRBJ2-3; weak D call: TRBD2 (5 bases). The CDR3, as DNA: TGTGCCAGCAGTGAAAGCGGTTCCGCCGTTGTGGATACGCAGTATTTT. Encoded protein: CASSESGSAVVDTQYF.